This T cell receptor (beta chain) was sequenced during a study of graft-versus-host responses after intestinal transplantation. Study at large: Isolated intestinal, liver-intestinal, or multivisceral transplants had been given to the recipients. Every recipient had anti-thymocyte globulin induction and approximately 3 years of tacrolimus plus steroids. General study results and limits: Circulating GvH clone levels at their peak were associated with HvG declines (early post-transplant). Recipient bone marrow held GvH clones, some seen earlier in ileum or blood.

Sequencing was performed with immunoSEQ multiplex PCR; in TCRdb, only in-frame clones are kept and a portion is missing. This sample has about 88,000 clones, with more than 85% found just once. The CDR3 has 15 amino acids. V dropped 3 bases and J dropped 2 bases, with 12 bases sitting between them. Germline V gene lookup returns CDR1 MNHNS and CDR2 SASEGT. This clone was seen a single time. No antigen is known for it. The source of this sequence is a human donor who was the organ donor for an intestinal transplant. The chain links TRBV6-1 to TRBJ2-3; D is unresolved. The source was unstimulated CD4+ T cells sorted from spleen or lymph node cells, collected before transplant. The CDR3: CASSELPRYTDTQYF. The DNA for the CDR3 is TGTGCCAGCAGTGAGTTGCCTAGGTACACAGATACGCAGTATTTT.